The clone carrying this TCR beta chain was found a few times. The assay was immunoSEQ multiplex PCR, and TCRdb's table has in-frame clones only and misses some. The sample shows roughly 5,000 clones, 20% of them seen only once. This sample stems from a study of sequential checkpoint blockade in melanoma. Study background: After both sequences, patients received maintenance nivolumab. DNA from 91 pretreatment tumor samples underwent TCRβ immunosequencing.

The ends lost 5 bases at V and 5 bases at J; junction bases unmatched: 6. This CDR3 is 16 amino acids long. Treatment described: randomized to nivolumab then ipilimumab (arm A) or the reverse (arm B). This clonotype originated in a human donor with melanoma. This specimen consisted of tumor tissue (inferred from file names), obtained from a patient given nivolumab and ipilimumab in sequence. The rearrangement uses TRBV7-1 and TRBJ2-1; 13 bases line up with TRBD2. TRBV7-1 is flagged as an ORF with uncertain function. This chain's CDR3 is CASSPKGLAGDNEQFF. The CDR3 coding sequence is TGTGCCAGCAGCCCAAAAGGACTAGCGGGGGACAATGAGCAGTTCTTC.